This T cell receptor (beta chain) was captured by sequencing in a study of T cell repertoires in cytomegalovirus infection. General study points: Carriers of CMV and the relevant HLA type were discriminated by public TCR beta frequency.

TCRdb re-called the reads with MiXCR, one entry per CDR3 protein. Of 250,000 to 300,000 distinct CDR3 sequences in the sample, about an eighth are singletons; the top ten hold 8.8%. This clonotype has more than one count but fewer than ten. Antigen: not known. The V gene's germline CDR1 is SNHLY and CDR2 FYNNEI. V lost 7 bases and J lost 6, with 27 bases in between. The CDR3 consists of 17 residues. The rearrangement links TRBV2 to TRBJ2-5, with D tentatively TRBD1 (6 bases). Sequenced input: PBMCs. The TCR sequence derives from a human donor in good health (CMV status not recorded). Some clones in this sample may be carry-over from other donors' samples. In DNA form, the CDR3 reads TGTGCCAGCAATTTCGCAGGGACATCCGGAGGCTTAAAGACCCAGTACTTC. It specifies CASNFAGTSGGLKTQYF.